This T cell receptor (beta chain) comes out of a study of metastatic and nonmetastatic thyroid tumors. TCRdb re-called the PCR reads with MiXCR. The sample holds 7,500 to 8,000 clones, around 28% seen once. Among the patients, none had received any treatment before thyroid surgery. The CDR3 is 14 amino acids. The germline V gene has CDR1 SGHKS and CDR2 YYEKEE (reference sequence). V lost 0 bases and J lost 9; bases outside the gene matches: 1. Sequencing was done on a sample of tumor tissue. This clonotype originated in a male donor with papillary thyroid cancer or a benign thyroid nodule (not recorded which). Some clones in this sample may be carry-over from other donors' samples. The rearrangement joins TRBV5-5 to TRBJ2-1, with TRBD2 identical over 12 bases. The CDR3 sequence is CASSLGLAGAEQFF. CDR3 bases: TGTGCCAGCAGCTTGGGACTAGCGGGGGCTGAGCAGTTCTTC.